The entry below gives a single T cell receptor beta chain sequence along with its context. These data belong to a study of blood T cell repertoires in COVID-19. About the study: Acute and convalescent COVID-19 samples came from the United States, Italy and Spain. PBMCs, B-cell-depleted T cells, or T cells provided the cDNA or gDNA that made up the material.

Seattle researchers signed up patients amid active infection and tracked them longitudinally. In the original workflow: Quantification of nucleated cells was approximated via reference gene primer amplification. Data came from immunoSEQ multiplex PCR; TCRdb stores just in-frame clones and leaves some out. Clone size and V and J calls were adopted from that table, with D and trimming inferred from the DNA. This table has a few hundred thousand clones, roughly nine tenths appearing once. Trimming shortened V by 0 bases and J by 7 bases, and 9 bases separated the two germline ends. Germline V gene sequence: CDR1 SGHTA, CDR2 FQGTGA. The CDR3 contains 13 residues.

The sequenced material came from peripheral blood. The chain combines TRBV7-3 with TRBJ1-1; no firm D call. This receptor was obtained from a woman aged 60 to 75 with COVID-19, enrolled during active disease. For the CDR3, the DNA is TGTGCCAGCAGCTTAACGCGAGCGGGTGAAGCTTTCTTT. Translation gives CASSLTRAGEAFF.